The rows below give T cell receptor beta chains drawn from one sample of a study of T cell repertoires in cytomegalovirus infection. In TCRdb, the reads were re-called with MiXCR into one record per CDR3 protein. Found here are about 920,000 distinct CDR3 sequences, approximately 33% of them singletons; the top ten hold around an eighth. Their cognate antigens are unknown. The material sequenced was cultured CD8+ T cells from PBMCs, taken from culture after CMV antigen stimulation. The receptors originated from a human donor in good health (CMV status not recorded). Some clones in this sample may be carry-over from other donors' samples. Each CDR3 is given with its conserved first and last residue. The order of the fields is CDR3 length, D gene, clone size, V gene, J gene, CDR3 protein, CDR3 DNA. A D gene is named only where the DNA matches it firmly. Clone size is not always given. Where it is, it says once, few, many or a class for expanded clones.

length: 15; D: NA; size: NA; V: TRBV6-6; J: TRBJ1-4; CDR3: CASCQAGATNEKLFF; DNA: TGTGCCAGCTGCCAGGCTGGCGCAACTAATGAAAAACTGTTTTTT
length: 10; D: NA; size: few; V: TRBV20-1; J: TRBJ1-2; CDR3: CSAREGGYTF; DNA: TGCAGTGCTAGGGAAGGTGGCTACACCTTC
length: 16; D: NA; size: few; V: TRBV7-9; J: TRBJ2-2; CDR3: CASSSSSRRNTGELFF; DNA: TGTGCCAGCAGCTCTTCCTCCAGGCGGAACACCGGGGAGCTGTTTTTT
length: 14; D: NA; size: few; V: TRBV10-3; J: TRBJ2-7; CDR3: CAISWSDKAYEQYF; DNA: TGTGCCATCAGTTGGTCGGACAAAGCCTACGAGCAGTACTTC
length: 16; D: TRBD1; size: many; V: TRBV7-2; J: TRBJ2-3; CDR3: CASSFRDRAYTDTQYF; DNA: TGTGCCAGCAGCTTCCGGGACAGGGCATACACAGATACGCAGTATTTT
length: 18; D: TRBD2; size: NA; V: TRBV15; J: TRBJ2-7; CDR3: CATSEGLAGGTVYYEQYF; DNA: TGTGCCACCAGCGAGGGACTAGCCGGGGGGACCGTATACTACGAGCAGTACTTC
length: 14; D: NA; size: many; V: TRBV6-1; J: TRBJ1-5; CDR3: CASSSTVSNQPQHF; DNA: TGTGCCAGCAGCTCGACAGTTAGCAATCAGCCCCAGCATTTT
length: 16; D: TRBD2; size: few; V: TRBV7-6; J: TRBJ2-3; CDR3: CASSLLLGGIADTQYF; DNA: TGTGCCAGCAGCTTACTTCTGGGGGGGATCGCAGATACGCAGTATTTT
length: 17; D: TRBD1; size: NA; V: TRBV25-1; J: TRBJ2-3; CDR3: CASSELTGTVSTDTQYF; DNA: TGTGCCAGCAGTGAATTGACCGGGACAGTTAGCACAGATACGCAGTATTTT
length: 15; D: NA; size: once; V: TRBV2; J: TRBJ1-2; CDR3: CASSASGPEGYGYTF; DNA: TGTGCCAGCAGTGCATCGGGACCTGAGGGCTATGGCTACACCTTC
length: 12; D: NA; size: NA; V: TRBV19; J: TRBJ2-7; CDR3: CASSKGGHEQYF; DNA: TGTGCCAGTAGTAAGGGGGGCCACGAGCAGTACTTC
length: 15; D: NA; size: few; V: TRBV29-1; J: TRBJ1-3; CDR3: CSVVSGADSGNTIYF; DNA: TGCAGCGTTGTTTCAGGGGCAGACTCTGGAAACACCATATATTTT
length: 12; D: NA; size: NA; V: TRBV29-1; J: TRBJ2-2; CDR3: CSVVGGAGELFF; DNA: TGCAGCGTTGTAGGCGGCGCCGGGGAGCTGTTTTTT
length: 14; D: TRBD1; size: few; V: TRBV6-2/TRBV6-3; J: TRBJ1-5; CDR3: CASRTGLSNQPQHF; DNA: TGTGCCAGCAGGACAGGGCTTAGCAATCAGCCCCAGCATTTT
length: 17; D: TRBD2; size: NA; V: TRBV20-1; J: TRBJ2-3; CDR3: CSARWLAGGPNTNTQYF; DNA: TGCAGTGCTAGGTGGCTAGCGGGGGGACCGAACACTAATACGCAGTATTTT
length: 12; D: NA; size: once; V: TRBV7-9; J: TRBJ1-1; CDR3: CASSLAYPEAFF; DNA: TGTGCCAGCAGCTTAGCCTATCCAGAAGCTTTCTTT
length: 15; D: NA; size: NA; V: TRBV6-1; J: TRBJ2-1; CDR3: CASSVWWQGDNEQFF; DNA: TGTGCCAGCAGTGTTTGGTGGCAGGGCGACAATGAGCAGTTCTTC
length: 16; D: TRBD1; size: many; V: TRBV9; J: TRBJ1-2; CDR3: CASSPRQGDFLYGYTF; DNA: TGTGCCAGCAGCCCCCGACAGGGAGACTTTCTCTATGGCTACACCTTC
length: 14; D: TRBD2; size: NA; V: TRBV2; J: TRBJ2-2; CDR3: CASRVSGVPGELFF; DNA: TGTGCCAGCAGAGTCAGCGGGGTCCCCGGGGAGCTGTTTTTT
length: 14; D: TRBD2; size: NA; V: TRBV6-1; J: TRBJ2-7; CDR3: CASNQRGTSYEQYF; DNA: TGTGCCAGCAACCAGCGGGGGACCTCCTACGAGCAGTACTTC
length: 15; D: NA; size: NA; V: TRBV9; J: TRBJ1-4; CDR3: CASSASSGAGEKLFF; DNA: TGTGCCAGCAGCGCCTCTTCAGGGGCGGGAGAAAAACTGTTTTTT
length: 14; D: NA; size: NA; V: TRBV18; J: TRBJ2-5; CDR3: CASSPPYEDETQYF; DNA: TGTGCCAGCTCACCACCGTACGAGGATGAGACCCAGTACTTC
length: 15; D: TRBD2; size: NA; V: TRBV7-6; J: TRBJ2-3; CDR3: CASSQLQGGGDTQYF; DNA: TGTGCCAGCAGCCAATTGCAGGGCGGGGGAGATACGCAGTATTTT
length: 13; D: NA; size: NA; V: TRBV7-7; J: TRBJ2-1; CDR3: CASSPVLGAEQFF; DNA: TGTGCTAGCAGCCCAGTTTTGGGGGCCGAGCAGTTCTTC
length: 15; D: NA; size: NA; V: TRBV6-2/TRBV6-3; J: TRBJ1-2; CDR3: CASSVDGRPNYGYTF; DNA: TGTGCCAGCAGTGTAGATGGGAGACCTAACTATGGCTACACCTTC
length: 14; D: TRBD2; size: few; V: TRBV27; J: TRBJ2-7; CDR3: CAAGRLAGAYEQYF; DNA: TGTGCCGCGGGCCGACTAGCGGGGGCCTACGAGCAGTACTTC
length: 17; D: TRBD1; size: NA; V: TRBV6-6; J: TRBJ1-5; CDR3: CASSYSGTGNLNQPQHF; DNA: TGTGCCAGCAGTTACTCCGGGACAGGGAATCTCAATCAGCCCCAGCATTTT
length: 16; D: TRBD2; size: few; V: TRBV6-5; J: TRBJ2-3; CDR3: CASSYETGGRSDTQYF; DNA: TGTGCCAGCAGTTATGAAACGGGGGGGCGATCGGATACGCAGTATTTT
length: 15; D: TRBD1; size: few; V: TRBV6-1; J: TRBJ2-2; CDR3: CASSITGGGTGELFF; DNA: TGTGCCAGCAGTATCACAGGGGGCGGCACCGGGGAGCTGTTTTTT
length: 16; D: TRBD1; size: NA; V: TRBV27; J: TRBJ2-1; CDR3: CASSLSWTGSYNEQFF; DNA: TGTGCCAGCAGTTTATCTTGGACAGGATCCTACAATGAGCAGTTCTTC
length: 14; D: NA; size: NA; V: TRBV10-3; J: TRBJ2-1; CDR3: CAISEGGTYNEQFF; DNA: TGTGCCATCAGTGAGGGGGGGACCTACAATGAGCAGTTCTTC
length: 16; D: TRBD2; size: many; V: TRBV7-2; J: TRBJ2-3; CDR3: CASSTQRGEGTDTQYF; DNA: TGTGCCAGCAGCACCCAGCGGGGGGAAGGCACAGATACGCAGTATTTT
length: 16; D: NA; size: many; V: TRBV7-2; J: TRBJ2-2; CDR3: CASSLRGRGGTGELFF; DNA: TGTGCCAGCAGCCTCCGCGGCAGGGGCGGCACCGGGGAGCTGTTTTTT
length: 15; D: NA; size: NA; V: TRBV7-3; J: TRBJ2-2; CDR3: CASSLVDLNTGELFF; DNA: TGTGCCAGCAGCTTAGTCGACTTAAACACCGGGGAGCTGTTTTTT
length: 14; D: TRBD1; size: many; V: TRBV6-1; J: TRBJ2-7; CDR3: CASSHDRGLYEQYF; DNA: TGTGCCAGCAGTCATGACAGGGGGCTGTACGAGCAGTACTTC
length: 11; D: TRBD2; size: few; V: TRBV12-5; J: TRBJ2-1; CDR3: CASGPGGKGFF; DNA: TGTGCTAGTGGTCCGGGGGGAAAGGGGTTCTTC
length: 16; D: TRBD1; size: few; V: TRBV2; J: TRBJ2-3; CDR3: CASSDVRQGARDTQYF; DNA: TGTGCCAGCAGTGACGTAAGACAGGGGGCGCGGGATACGCAGTATTTT
length: 17; D: TRBD2; size: NA; V: TRBV11-3; J: TRBJ2-3; CDR3: CASSLDGSGGATDTQYF; DNA: TGTGCCAGCAGCTTAGATGGAAGCGGGGGGGCCACAGATACGCAGTATTTT
length: 13; D: TRBD1; size: once; V: TRBV10-3; J: TRBJ2-5; CDR3: CVIRLDRQETQYF; DNA: TGTGTCATCAGACTGGACAGGCAAGAGACCCAGTACTTC
length: 13; D: NA; size: many; V: TRBV7-8; J: TRBJ2-1; CDR3: CADSSGEYNEQFF; DNA: TGTGCCGACAGTTCGGGGGAGTACAATGAGCAGTTCTTC
length: 14; D: NA; size: few; V: TRBV24-1; J: TRBJ1-5; CDR3: CATSVRASNQPQHF; DNA: TGTGCCACCAGTGTAAGGGCCAGCAATCAGCCCCAGCATTTT
length: 16; D: TRBD2; size: NA; V: TRBV27; J: TRBJ2-7; CDR3: CASSPTERGVVYEQYF; DNA: TGTGCCAGCAGTCCAACTGAGCGGGGGGTAGTATACGAGCAGTACTTC
length: 14; D: NA; size: few; V: TRBV28; J: TRBJ2-2; CDR3: CASTTTYLTGELFF; DNA: TGTGCCAGCACCACAACTTATCTCACCGGGGAGCTGTTTTTT
length: 16; D: NA; size: NA; V: TRBV25-1; J: TRBJ2-2; CDR3: CASSEYIQQVDGELFF; DNA: TGTGCCAGCAGTGAATATATTCAACAGGTAGACGGGGAGCTGTTTTTT
length: 13; D: NA; size: few; V: TRBV6-5; J: TRBJ1-2; CDR3: CASSYAENYGYTF; DNA: TGTGCCAGCAGTTACGCAGAAAACTATGGCTACACCTTC
length: 14; D: NA; size: NA; V: TRBV10-3; J: TRBJ2-1; CDR3: CAILRVGRYNEQFF; DNA: TGTGCCATCCTCAGGGTGGGCCGCTACAATGAGCAGTTCTTC
length: 14; D: NA; size: NA; V: TRBV6-1; J: TRBJ2-7; CDR3: CASSVVGLAYEQYF; DNA: TGTGCCAGCAGTGTGGTGGGGTTGGCCTACGAGCAGTACTTC